Listed below are T cell receptor beta chains from one sample, sequenced in a study of Ad26.COV2.S vaccination and SARS-CoV-2 variants. TCRdb's table, derived via immunoSEQ multiplex PCR, lists solely in-frame clones and lacks some. The sample contains 350,000 to 500,000 clones, 88% of which appear only once. The sequencing here drew on peripheral blood, taken in a trial of Ad26.COV2.S vaccine versus placebo. The receptors come from a person aged 18-60 years who received the Ad26.COV2.S COVID-19 vaccine or a placebo. Both conserved end residues are part of each CDR3. Fields, in order: D gene, clone size, J gene, CDR3 length, V gene, CDR3 protein, CDR3 DNA. A D gene is named only where the DNA matches it firmly. Some rows mark clone size as missing; the rest say once, few, many or name a class of expanded clone.

D: NA
size: NA
J: TRBJ2-1
length: 14
V: TRBV5-1
CDR3: CASCLVPENNEQFF
DNA: TGCGCCAGCTGCTTGGTCCCGGAAAACAATGAGCAGTTCTTC

D: TRBD1
size: few
J: TRBJ2-7
length: 12
V: TRBV19
CDR3: CASSTRTGWQYF
DNA: TGTGCCAGTAGTACGCGGACAGGGTGGCAGTACTTC

D: TRBD1
size: NA
J: TRBJ2-7
length: 15
V: TRBV7-2
CDR3: CASSLANQGAYEQYF
DNA: TGTGCCAGCAGCTTAGCTAATCAGGGGGCCTACGAGCAGTACTTC

D: NA
size: NA
J: TRBJ1-2
length: 14
V: TRBV29-1
CDR3: CSVEARDKVDGYTF
DNA: TGCAGCGTTGAGGCCCGGGATAAGGTTGATGGCTACACCTTC

D: NA
size: NA
J: TRBJ2-1
length: 13
V: TRBV7-3
CDR3: CASSLQVANEQFF
DNA: TGTGCCAGCAGCCTACAGGTAGCGAATGAGCAGTTCTTC

D: TRBD1
size: NA
J: TRBJ2-3
length: 15
V: TRBV28
CDR3: CASSLGTGGTDTQYF
DNA: TGTGCCAGCAGTTTGGGGACAGGGGGCACAGATACGCAGTATTTT

D: TRBD1
size: NA
J: TRBJ2-3
length: 13
V: TRBV3-1/TRBV3-2
CDR3: CASSQEPGGTQYF
DNA: TGTGCCAGCAGCCAAGAACCAGGGGGTACGCAGTATTTT

D: TRBD1
size: NA
J: TRBJ1-1
length: 14
V: TRBV11-3
CDR3: CASSKGQSNTEAFF
DNA: TGTGCCAGCAGCAAGGGACAGTCGAACACTGAAGCTTTCTTT

D: NA
size: NA
J: TRBJ1-2
length: 13
V: TRBV29-1
CDR3: CSAPGPSNYGYTF
DNA: TGCAGCGCACCCGGGCCTTCTAACTATGGCTACACCTTC

D: TRBD1
size: NA
J: TRBJ2-7
length: 15
V: TRBV19
CDR3: CASSIVPGQGGEQYF
DNA: TGTGCCAGTAGTATAGTCCCGGGACAGGGTGGCGAGCAGTACTTC

D: NA
size: NA
J: TRBJ1-4
length: 15
V: TRBV7-6
CDR3: CASSPSYGSNEKLFF
DNA: TGTGCCAGCAGCCCTAGTTATGGATCTAATGAAAAACTGTTTTTT

D: NA
size: NA
J: TRBJ1-2
length: 13
V: TRBV5-1
CDR3: CASSLVDGYGYTF
DNA: TGCGCCAGCAGCTTGGTCGACGGCTATGGCTACACCTTC

D: NA
size: many
J: TRBJ1-4
length: 14
V: TRBV3-1/TRBV3-2
CDR3: CASSQDSSNEKLFF
DNA: TGTGCCAGCAGCCAAGACAGTTCAAATGAAAAACTGTTTTTT

D: TRBD1
size: NA
J: TRBJ2-2
length: 17
V: TRBV4-1
CDR3: CASSQEGGQVYTGELFF
DNA: TGCGCCAGCAGCCAAGAGGGGGGACAGGTATATACCGGGGAGCTGTTTTTT

D: TRBD1
size: few
J: TRBJ1-2
length: 14
V: TRBV3-1/TRBV3-2
CDR3: CASSLGTGGLGYTF
DNA: TGTGCCAGCAGCCTCGGGACAGGGGGACTTGGCTACACCTTC

D: NA
size: NA
J: TRBJ1-1
length: 13
V: TRBV7-2
CDR3: CASSLGPDTEAFF
DNA: TGTGCCAGCAGCTTAGGACCAGACACTGAAGCTTTCTTT

D: NA
size: few
J: TRBJ1-1
length: 13
V: TRBV7-9
CDR3: CASSPGRGTEAFF
DNA: TGTGCCAGCAGCCCGGGGAGGGGAACTGAAGCTTTCTTT

D: NA
size: NA
J: TRBJ1-2
length: 15
V: TRBV2
CDR3: CASRDHRDNFYGYTF
DNA: TGTGCCAGCAGGGATCACCGGGACAATTTCTATGGCTACACCTTC

D: NA
size: NA
J: TRBJ2-5
length: 14
V: TRBV14
CDR3: CASSPRSGQETQYF
DNA: TGTGCCAGCAGTCCCAGGAGCGGCCAAGAGACCCAGTACTTC

D: NA
size: NA
J: TRBJ2-1
length: 14
V: TRBV4-3
CDR3: CASSQDPSSDEQFF
DNA: TGCGCCAGCAGCCAAGATCCTAGCTCCGATGAGCAGTTCTTC

D: NA
size: once
J: TRBJ2-7
length: 15
V: TRBV9
CDR3: CASSVEEGTSYEQYF
DNA: TGTGCCAGCAGCGTAGAAGAAGGGACCTCCTACGAGCAGTACTTC

D: NA
size: NA
J: TRBJ2-6
length: 18
V: TRBV12-2
CDR3: CASRFTGTAFSGANVLTF
DNA: TGTGCAAGTCGCTTCACCGGGACAGCGTTCTCTGGGGCCAACGTCCTGACTTTC

D: NA
size: few
J: TRBJ1-6
length: 13
V: TRBV28
CDR3: CATIGRADGPLHF
DNA: TGTGCCACCATAGGGCGGGCGGACGGTCCCCTCCACTTT

D: TRBD1
size: NA
J: TRBJ1-1
length: 14
V: TRBV2
CDR3: CASRKTGANTEAFF
DNA: TGTGCCAGCAGAAAGACAGGGGCGAACACTGAAGCTTTCTTT

D: TRBD2
size: NA
J: TRBJ2-3
length: 16
V: TRBV19
CDR3: CASSWTSGTSTDTQYF
DNA: TGTGCCAGTAGTTGGACTAGCGGGACCTCCACAGATACGCAGTATTTT

D: TRBD2
size: NA
J: TRBJ2-5
length: 14
V: TRBV4-2
CDR3: CASSPIAGQETQYF
DNA: TGTGCCAGCAGCCCTATAGCGGGGCAAGAGACCCAGTACTTC

D: TRBD2
size: once
J: TRBJ2-1
length: 13
V: TRBV7-3
CDR3: CASSLAGANEQFF
DNA: TGTGCCAGCAGCCTAGCGGGCGCTAATGAGCAGTTCTTC